A single sample gave rise to the 2 T cell receptor beta chains below, sequenced in a study of blood T cell repertoires in COVID-19. Sequenced by immunoSEQ multiplex PCR; TCRdb stores in-frame clones only, minus some. The table records hundreds of thousands of clones, around 89% of them present only once. The specimen sequenced was PBMCs or T cells enriched from blood (not recorded which). The receptor source for this set is a woman aged 60 to 75 in a cohort exposed to, infected with or recovered from COVID-19 (not recorded which).

The chain has TRBV7-9 and TRBJ2-5; the D is unclear. CDR1 is SEHNR, CDR2 FQNEAQ, per germline (reference sequence). The CDR3 has 13 amino acids. The V end lost 5 bases, the J end lost 3 bases, and 10 bases lay between the germline ends. The DNA for the CDR3 is TGTGCCAGCAGCCGCAGAGAGGAAGAGACCCAGTACTTC. This gives the protein CASSRREEETQYF.

The chain recombines TRBV7-2 with TRBJ2-5; 12 bases match TRBD1. V shed 0 bases, J shed 5 bases, and the junction held 4 bases outside the gene matches. The germline CDR1 and CDR2 sequences are SGHTA and FQGNSA. The CDR3 consists of 16 residues. Here the CDR3 DNA reads TGTGCCAGCAGCTTAGCAGGGACAGGGGGCCGGGAGACCCAGTACTTC. Its translation is CASSLAGTGGRETQYF.